These 11 T cell receptor beta chains were all obtained from the same sample, sequenced in a study of blood T cells in healthy people across ages. PCR was performed a second time for about 6 to 11 cycles using a sample-barcoded 5' primer and a J-beta primer mix. TCRdb processed the 5' RACE reads anew with MiXCR; each CDR3 protein has one entry. Counted here are 1.5 million to 2 million distinct CDR3 sequences, 34% occurring once; the ten biggest clones make up approximately 10%. Sequencing was done on a sample of blood. These receptors came from a woman aged 30 to 39 in good health.

There are a few counts of this clonotype. This rearrangement joins TRBV21-1 to TRBJ2-7; whether TRBD1, the table's D call, matches the DNA was not checked. TRBV21-1 is described as a pseudogene. The CDR3 extends over 16 amino acids. CDR3 nucleotides: TGTGCCAGCAGAAACTCCGGGGACGGTCCCTCCTACGAGCAGTACTTC. Protein product: CASRNSGDGPSYEQYF.

This chain links TRBV28 with TRBJ1-6; TRBD1 aligns across 7 bases. Germline V CDR1 and CDR2: MDHEN, SYDVKM. This CDR3 region has 15 residues. V shed 5 bases and J 7 bases; nucleotides not matched to a gene: 8. The CDR3 region is CASSAADRQNSPLHF. As DNA, the CDR3 is TGTGCCAGCAGTGCCGCGGACAGGCAAAATTCACCCCTCCACTTT. The entire variable domain, with the rest obtained from reference TRBV28 and TRBJ1-6, is as follows: DVKVTQSSRYLVKRTGEKVFLECVQDMDHENMFWYRQDPGLGLRLIYFSYDVKMKEKGDIPEGYSVSREKKERFSLILESASTNQTSMYLCASSAADRQNSPLHFGNGTRLTVT.

V and J are TRBV7-6 and TRBJ1-1; no clear D gene. Germline CDR1 is SGHVS and CDR2 is FNYEAQ. The V and J ends lost 2 bases and 4 bases respectively, with 23 bases between them. This CDR3 comprises 18 residues. The CDR3 bases are TGTGCCAGCAGCTTAAAGCCCCCGGGAGGTTTAGCGGTCACTGAAGCTTTCTTT. Protein sequence: CASSLKPPGGLAVTEAFF. Full variable domain (missing parts from reference TRBV7-6 and TRBJ1-1): GAGVSQSPRYKVTKRGQDVALRCDPISGHVSLYWYRQALGQGPEFLTYFNYEAQQDKSGLPNDRFSAERPEGSISTLTIQRTEQRDSAMYRCASSLKPPGGLAVTEAFFGQGTRLTVV.

Only a few counts were recorded for this clonotype. V is TRBV20-1 and J is TRBJ2-7; D may be TRBD1 or TRBD2 (6 bases each). CDR1 and CDR2 from the germline V gene are DFQATT and SNEGSKA (reference sequence). V was cut by 7 bases and J by 3 bases, with 16 bases left in between. The CDR3 sequence is 13 residues long. In nucleotides, the CDR3 is TGCAGTGGGACTAAGGGCAGGGGCTACGAGCAGTACTTC. Protein sequence: CSGTKGRGYEQYF.

J is TRBJ1-6 and V is TRBV3-1; 8 bases fit TRBD1. From germline, CDR1 is LGHDT and CDR2 YNNKEL (reference sequence). This CDR3 is built from 15 residues. V was pared by 5 bases and J by 7 bases, with 7 bases of the junction left unmatched. The CDR3 here is CASSTTGAVNSPLHF. CDR3 nucleotide sequence: TGTGCCAGCAGCACGACAGGGGCCGTGAATTCACCCCTCCACTTT.

The rearrangement uses TRBV15 and TRBJ1-5, with D hard to call. The CDR3 extends over 16 amino acids. CDR1 and CDR2 (germline): LNHNV, YYDKDF (reference sequence). Trimming cost V 0 bases and J 1 base, with 10 bases left between them. CDR3 sequence: CATSREEGKSNQPQHF. The CDR3 DNA follows: TGTGCCACCAGCAGAGAGGAAGGGAAGAGCAATCAGCCCCAGCATTTT.

This clonotype was seen once. This could be a read error, since a much larger clone is one nucleotide away. The chain links TRBV7-8 to TRBJ2-7; 9 bases fit TRBD1. This CDR3 region has 13 residues. Germline lookup yields CDR1 SGHVS and CDR2 FQNEAQ. CDR3 region: CACSQDRGHEQYF. The CDR3 coding sequence is TGTGCCTGCAGCCAGGACAGGGGTCACGAGCAGTACTTC. The whole variable domain, filled in from reference TRBV7-8 and TRBJ2-7, reads GAGVSQSPRYKVAKRGQDVALRCDPISGHVSLFWYQQALGQGPEFLTYFQNEAQLDKSGLPSDRFFAERPEGSVSTLKIQRTQQEDSAVYLCACSQDRGHEQYFGPGTRLTVT.

The sample holds a few counts of this clonotype. In nucleotides, the CDR3 is TGTGCCAGCAGTGAGCAGCAGGGAGCCCTAACAGATACGCAGTATTTT. Encoded protein: CASSEQQGALTDTQYF. The rearrangement joins TRBV6-1 to TRBJ2-3; perhaps D is TRBD1 or TRBD2 (5 bases each). V was pared by 3 bases and J by 3 bases, with 16 bases between. Per germline, CDR1 MNHNS and CDR2 SASEGT. The CDR3 is made up of 16 amino acids.

This clonotype has a handful of counts. The rearrangement uses TRBV5-6 and TRBJ2-1; D is tentatively TRBD1 or TRBD2 (5 bases each). The CDR3 has 14 amino acids. CDR1 and CDR2 (germline): SGHDT, YYEEEE. The germline V and J ends were trimmed by 3 bases and 7 bases, with 14 bases remaining between them. The CDR3 protein is CASSSGTPWNEQFF. CDR3 nucleotides: TGTGCCAGCAGCTCCGGGACCCCATGGAATGAGCAGTTCTTC.

This clonotype was recorded at least ten times. This chain joins TRBV10-3 and TRBJ2-7; the D gene is possibly TRBD1 (5 bases). CDR1 is ENHRY and CDR2 is SYGVKD in the germline V gene. The V end was cut by 0 bases, the J end by 5 bases, with 14 bases between. CDR3 size: 15 residues. CDR3 bases: TGTGCCATCAGTGAGTCCAGGGCTAGAGGAGACGAGCAGTACTTC. It yields the protein CAISESRARGDEQYF.

The chain joins TRBV24-1 to TRBJ2-7; the match to TRBD1 covers 8 bases. CDR1 is KGHDR, CDR2 SFDVKD, per germline. J gave up 2 bases and V 2 bases, and 13 bases lay outside the gene matches. The CDR3 is 18 amino acids. CDR3 nucleotide sequence: TGTGCCACCAGTGATTCGGGGACAGGCCCGATTCACCCCTACGAGCAGTACTTC. It codes for CATSDSGTGPIHPYEQYF.